Listed below are T cell receptor beta chains from one sample, sequenced in a study of blood T cell repertoires in COVID-19. TCRdb's table, derived via immunoSEQ multiplex PCR, lists solely in-frame clones and lacks some. The top ten hold around 2% of the sample, which has some 300,000 clones, 88% seen once. Sequencing was performed on PBMCs or T cells enriched from blood (not recorded which). Every receptor here comes from an older woman in a cohort exposed to, infected with or recovered from COVID-19 (not recorded which). Each CDR3 is given with its conserved first and last residue. A D gene is named only where the DNA matches it firmly. Expanded clones are given a class, and other clones once, few, many or no size at all.

TGTGCCAGCAGTGAGGGGGGGCTTAATCAGCCCCAGCATTTT CASSEGGLNQPQHF TRBJ1-5 TRBV6-1 . .
TGTGCCAGCAGTCCCTCACAGGGGGCGCCGGGTCGGGCTTTCTTT CASSPSQGAPGRAFF TRBJ1-1 TRBV28 . TRBD1
TGTGCCAGTATAGATCCAGGGGCTAACTATGGCTACACCTTC CASIDPGANYGYTF TRBJ1-2 TRBV19 once .
TGTGCCAGCACCAGGCGGGAGAACTCCTACGAGCAGTACTTC CASTRRENSYEQYF TRBJ2-7 TRBV5-5 . TRBD2
TGTGCCTGGGGGGGACCGGGACTAGCGGGAGGAGGCTACGAGCAGTACTTC CAWGGPGLAGGGYEQYF TRBJ2-7 TRBV30 . TRBD2
TGTGCCTGGAGTGTATCGGTAACAGTCTCCTACGAGCAGTACTTC CAWSVSVTVSYEQYF TRBJ2-7 TRBV30 . .
TGTGCCAGCAGCCGGGGCACCGGGGAGCTGTTTTTT CASSRGTGELFF TRBJ2-2 TRBV11-3 . .
TGTGCCTGGAGATCGGGACAGCATTATAATTCACCCCTCCACTTT CAWRSGQHYNSPLHF TRBJ1-6 TRBV30 . TRBD1
TGTGCCAGCAGCTTAGACAGGTCGAACACTGAAGCTTTCTTT CASSLDRSNTEAFF TRBJ1-1 TRBV7-3 . .
TGTGCCAGCAGCAAAAAGGGCGGGAGGTGGTCCAATGAGCAGTTCTTC CASSKKGGRWSNEQFF TRBJ2-1 TRBV21-1 . .
TGTGCCAGCAGGATTACAGGGGGCAATGGAAACACCATATATTTT CASRITGGNGNTIYF TRBJ1-3 TRBV6-5 . TRBD1
TGTGCCAGCAGTAATCAGCGGGAGGTAGAGACCCAGTACTTC CASSNQREVETQYF TRBJ2-5 TRBV28 . TRBD2
TGCGCCAGCAGCTTGTCGACAGGGAACTACGAGCAGTACTTC CASSLSTGNYEQYF TRBJ2-7 TRBV5-1 . TRBD1
TGTGCCAGCAGCTCCGGACAGATGAACACTGAAGCTTTCTTT CASSSGQMNTEAFF TRBJ1-1 TRBV7-2 . .
TGTGCCAGTAGTATCGGGGGGATAACTATCAATGAGCAGTTCTTC CASSIGGITINEQFF TRBJ2-1 TRBV19 once TRBD2
TGTGCCAGCAGCTTATTTGGGACAGGGGATGGCTACACCTTC CASSLFGTGDGYTF TRBJ1-2 TRBV7-3 . TRBD1
TGCGCCAGCAGCCAGATGAGCGGGGCTACTAACTATGGCTACACCTTC CASSQMSGATNYGYTF TRBJ1-2 TRBV4-3 . .
TGTGCCAGCAGCGGCCGGGGGGCAGCGGGGGGCTACACCTTC CASSGRGAAGGYTF TRBJ1-2 TRBV11-2 once .
TGTGCCAGCAGCCAAGATCGGGACACATGGGTGTTTTTT CASSQDRDTWVFF TRBJ1-4 TRBV4-2 . .
TGTGCCAGCAGTTATGGACTAGTTGGGTACGAGCAGTACTTC CASSYGLVGYEQYF TRBJ2-7 TRBV6-5 . TRBD2
TGTGCCAGCAGCGTAGATAGCGGGAAAAGGGAGACCCAGTACTTC CASSVDSGKRETQYF TRBJ2-5 TRBV9 . TRBD2
TGCGCCAGCAGCTGGGGGTCTAGCGGAGCCTACGAGCAGTACTTC CASSWGSSGAYEQYF TRBJ2-7 TRBV5-1 . TRBD2
TGTGCCAGCAGTCCAAGGACAGGCATGAACACTGAAGCTTTCTTT CASSPRTGMNTEAFF TRBJ1-1 TRBV6-5 . TRBD1
TGTGCCAGCAGCTTCCCACTACGACTAGCGGGCCGCTACAATGAGCAGTTCTTC CASSFPLRLAGRYNEQFF TRBJ2-1 TRBV7-8 . TRBD2
TGTGCTAGTGGTTTAAAGCGGGACACGGTTTACGAGCAGTACTTC CASGLKRDTVYEQYF TRBJ2-7 TRBV12-5 . .
TGTGCCAGCAGTTTATATCCAGGGGGAGGTGAAAAACTGTTTTTT CASSLYPGGGEKLFF TRBJ1-4 TRBV27 . TRBD1
TGCGCCAGCAGCCAGGACACCGGGTCCGGGAGGGCAGATACGCAGTATTTT CASSQDTGSGRADTQYF TRBJ2-3 TRBV4-3 . TRBD2
TGTGCCTCCCGACGCAGGGGCATACAAGAGACCCAGTACTTC CASRRRGIQETQYF TRBJ2-5 TRBV30 . .
TGCGCCAGTTCCACAGGGAATGGCTACACCTTC CASSTGNGYTF TRBJ1-2 TRBV5-1 few .
TGTGCCAGCAGCTCGTCGTACAGGGGACAGGAGACCCAGTACTTC CASSSSYRGQETQYF TRBJ2-5 TRBV11-2 . TRBD1
TGTGCCACTGTCGACCAGGGGCCAAGTTATAGCAATCAGCCCCAGCATTTT CATVDQGPSYSNQPQHF TRBJ1-5 TRBV28 once .
TGTGCCAGCAGCTTATCAGGGGGGCGGACAGGGGAGGACAATGAGCAGTTCTTC CASSLSGGRTGEDNEQFF TRBJ2-1 TRBV7-3 . TRBD1
TGTGCCAGCAGCCCATCTCCTAGCGGGAGGGCCGGGAAGACCCAGTACTTC CASSPSPSGRAGKTQYF TRBJ2-5 TRBV5-5 once TRBD2
TGTGCCAGCAGTTTTACTAGCGGCCAAGAGACCCAGTACTTC CASSFTSGQETQYF TRBJ2-5 TRBV6-5 . TRBD2
TGTGCCAGCAGTTTATGGGGGACAGGGGGCGCCGAGCAGTACTTC CASSLWGTGGAEQYF TRBJ2-7 TRBV28 . TRBD1
TGTGCCTGGGGCTTAGGACAGGGTAACCAGCCCCAGCATTTT CAWGLGQGNQPQHF TRBJ1-5 TRBV30 . TRBD1
TGTGCCAGCAGCCAAGAACTCTACCGGGACTACGAGCAGTACTTC CASSQELYRDYEQYF TRBJ2-7 TRBV3-1/TRBV3-2 . .
TGTGCCAGCAGTTACGGGGCGGTTCAAGAGACCCAGTACTTC CASSYGAVQETQYF TRBJ2-5 TRBV6-5 . .
TGTGCCAGCAGCTTAGGGACTAGCGGGAGGGCCGGAAATGAGCAGTTCTTC CASSLGTSGRAGNEQFF TRBJ2-1 TRBV13 . TRBD2
TGCGCCAGCAGCTTGGACCCGGGTCGGGAGACCCAGTACTTC CASSLDPGRETQYF TRBJ2-5 TRBV5-1 . .
TGTGCCAGCAGCGTTCGCCCGGGACAGGGGAGGACTGAAGCTTTCTTT CASSVRPGQGRTEAFF TRBJ1-1 TRBV13 . TRBD1
TGTGCCAGTAGTATAGTCCCCGGGAGGGCCTCCTACAATGAGCAGTTCTTC CASSIVPGRASYNEQFF TRBJ2-1 TRBV19 . TRBD2
TGTGCCAGCAGTTTATTCGGTTCGAACACCGGGGAGCTGTTTTTT CASSLFGSNTGELFF TRBJ2-2 TRBV27 . .
TGTGCCTGGAGTGATGGCGGCAATTCACCCCTCCACTTT CAWSDGGNSPLHF TRBJ1-6 TRBV30 once .
TGCGCCAGCAGCTTCCTACAGGGGGGACGGGGTGAAGCTTTCTTT CASSFLQGGRGEAFF TRBJ1-1 TRBV5-1 once TRBD1
TGTGCCAGTAGTATGGTAGGCAGGGGCGAACACAATGAGCAGTTCTTC CASSMVGRGEHNEQFF TRBJ2-1 TRBV19 . .
TGTGCCAGCACGTTAGCGCCTTACAATGAGCAGTTCTTC CASTLAPYNEQFF TRBJ2-1 TRBV28 . .